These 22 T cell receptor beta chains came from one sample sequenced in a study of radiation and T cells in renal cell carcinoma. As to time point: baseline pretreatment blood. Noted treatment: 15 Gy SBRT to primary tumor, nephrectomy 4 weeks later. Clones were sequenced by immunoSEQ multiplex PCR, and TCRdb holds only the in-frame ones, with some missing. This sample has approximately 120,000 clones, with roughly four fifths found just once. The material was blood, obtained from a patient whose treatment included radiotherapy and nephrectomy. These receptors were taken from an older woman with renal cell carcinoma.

CDR3 residues: CASSRKLTGVSTGGNEKLFF. As DNA, the CDR3 is TGTGCCAGCAGCCGGAAGCTGACGGGAGTATCGACAGGCGGAAATGAAAAACTGTTTTTT. The chain employs TRBV4-2 and TRBJ1-4; a weak D match, TRBD1 (6 bases). V was clipped by 4 bases and J by 5 bases, with 29 bases between them. CDR3 size: 20 residues. The germline V gene encodes CDR1 LGHNA and CDR2 YNFKEQ.

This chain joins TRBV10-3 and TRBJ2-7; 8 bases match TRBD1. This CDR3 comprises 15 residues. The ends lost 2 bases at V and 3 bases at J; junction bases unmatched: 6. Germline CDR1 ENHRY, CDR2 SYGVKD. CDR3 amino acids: CAISEQGAGSYEQYF. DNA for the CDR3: TGTGCCATCAGTGAGCAGGGGGCAGGAAGCTACGAGCAGTACTTC.

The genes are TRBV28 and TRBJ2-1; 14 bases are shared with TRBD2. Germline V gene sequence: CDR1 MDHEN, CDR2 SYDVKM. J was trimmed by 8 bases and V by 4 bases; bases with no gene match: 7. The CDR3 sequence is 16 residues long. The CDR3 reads CASSSSGTSGSYEQFF. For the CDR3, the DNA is TGTGCCAGCAGTTCCTCCGGGACTAGCGGGAGCTATGAGCAGTTCTTC.

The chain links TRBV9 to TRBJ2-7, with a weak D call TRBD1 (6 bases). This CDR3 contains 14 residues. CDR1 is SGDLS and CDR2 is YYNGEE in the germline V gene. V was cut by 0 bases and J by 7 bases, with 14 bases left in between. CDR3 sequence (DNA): TGTGCCAGCAGCGTAGATCCAGGGGTGCAAGAGCAGTACTTC. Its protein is CASSVDPGVQEQYF.

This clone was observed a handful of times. The CDR3 spells CASSFRGNTEAFF. DNA of the CDR3: TGTGCCAGCAGTTTCAGGGGAAACACTGAAGCTTTCTTT. The gene calls are TRBV28 and TRBJ1-1, with D perhaps TRBD1 (6 bases). Germline CDR1 and CDR2: MDHEN and SYDVKM. CDR3 length equals 13 residues. V gave up 3 bases and J gave up 2 bases, with 7 bases separating them. The whole variable domain, remainder taken from reference TRBV28 and TRBJ1-1, is DVKVTQSSRYLVKRTGEKVFLECVQDMDHENMFWYRQDPGLGLRLIYFSYDVKMKEKGDIPEGYSVSREKKERFSLILESASTNQTSMYLCASSFRGNTEAFFGQGTRLTVV.

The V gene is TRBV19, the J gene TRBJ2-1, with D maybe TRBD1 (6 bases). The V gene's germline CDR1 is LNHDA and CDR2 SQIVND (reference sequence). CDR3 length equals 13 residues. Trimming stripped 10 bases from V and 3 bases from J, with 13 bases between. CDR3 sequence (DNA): TGTGCCACCCGTCGGGACAACTACAATGAGCAGTTCTTC. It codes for CATRRDNYNEQFF.

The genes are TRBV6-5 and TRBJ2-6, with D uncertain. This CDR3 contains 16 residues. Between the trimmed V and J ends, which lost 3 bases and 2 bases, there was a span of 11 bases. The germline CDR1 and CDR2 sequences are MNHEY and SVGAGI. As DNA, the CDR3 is TGTGCCAGCAGTTATCAGGATGGGACTGGGGCCAACGTCCTGACTTTC. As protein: CASSYQDGTGANVLTF.

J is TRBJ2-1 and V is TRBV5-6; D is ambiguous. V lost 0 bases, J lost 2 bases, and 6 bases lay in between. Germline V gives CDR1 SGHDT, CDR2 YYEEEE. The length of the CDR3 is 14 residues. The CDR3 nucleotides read TGTGCCAGCAGCTTGGTGGTCCCCTACAATGAGCAGTTCTTC. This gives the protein CASSLVVPYNEQFF. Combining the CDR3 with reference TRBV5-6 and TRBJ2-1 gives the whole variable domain DAGVTQSPTHLIKTRGQQVTLRCSPKSGHDTVSWYQQALGQGPQFIFQYYEEEERQRGNFPDRFSGHQFPNYSSELNVNALLLGDSALYLCASSLVVPYNEQFFGPGTRLTVL.

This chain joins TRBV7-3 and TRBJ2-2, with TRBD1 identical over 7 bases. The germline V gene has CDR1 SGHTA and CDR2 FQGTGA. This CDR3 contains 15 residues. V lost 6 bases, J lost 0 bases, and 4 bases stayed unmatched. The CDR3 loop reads CASRKGTANTGELFF. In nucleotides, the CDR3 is TGTGCCAGCAGGAAAGGGACAGCGAACACCGGGGAGCTGTTTTTT.

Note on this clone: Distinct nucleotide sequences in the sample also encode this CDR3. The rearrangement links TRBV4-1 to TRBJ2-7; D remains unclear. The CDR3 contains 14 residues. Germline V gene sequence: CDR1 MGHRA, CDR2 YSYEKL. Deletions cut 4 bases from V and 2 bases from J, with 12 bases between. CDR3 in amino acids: CASSPPGPPYEQYF. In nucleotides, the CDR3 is TGCGCCAGCAGCCCCCCTGGTCCCCCCTACGAGCAGTACTTC.

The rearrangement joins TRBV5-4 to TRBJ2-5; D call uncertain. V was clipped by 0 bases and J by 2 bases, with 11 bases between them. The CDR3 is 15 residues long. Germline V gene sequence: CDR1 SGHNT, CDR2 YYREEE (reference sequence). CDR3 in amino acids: CASSLVNQAQETQYF. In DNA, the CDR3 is TGTGCCAGCAGCTTGGTTAACCAGGCTCAAGAGACCCAGTACTTC.

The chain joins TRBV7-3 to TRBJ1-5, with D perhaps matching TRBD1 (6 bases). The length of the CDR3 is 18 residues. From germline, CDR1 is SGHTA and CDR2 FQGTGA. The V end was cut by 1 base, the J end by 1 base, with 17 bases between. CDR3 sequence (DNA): TGTGCCAGCAGCTTAAACAGGCTGGGGGCGCGGAGCAATCAGCCCCAGCATTTT. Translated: CASSLNRLGARSNQPQHF.

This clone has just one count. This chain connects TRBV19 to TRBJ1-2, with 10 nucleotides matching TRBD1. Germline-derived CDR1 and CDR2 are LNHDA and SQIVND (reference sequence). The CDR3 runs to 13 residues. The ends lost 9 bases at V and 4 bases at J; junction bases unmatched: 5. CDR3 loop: CASSDRGSYGYTF. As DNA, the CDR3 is TGTGCCAGCTCGGACAGGGGGAGCTATGGCTACACCTTC.

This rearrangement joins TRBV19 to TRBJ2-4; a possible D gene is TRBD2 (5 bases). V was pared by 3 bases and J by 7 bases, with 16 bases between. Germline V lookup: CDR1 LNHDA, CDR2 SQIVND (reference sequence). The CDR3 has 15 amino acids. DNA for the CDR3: TGTGCCAGTAGTATTAGTAGTGAGGGAAGGAACATTCAGTACTTC. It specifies CASSISSEGRNIQYF.

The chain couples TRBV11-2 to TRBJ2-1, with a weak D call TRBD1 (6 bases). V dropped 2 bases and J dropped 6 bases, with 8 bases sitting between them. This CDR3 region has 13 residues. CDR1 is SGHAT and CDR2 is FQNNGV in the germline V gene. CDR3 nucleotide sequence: TGTGCCAGCAGCTTAACAGGGCTCAATGAGCAGTTCTTC. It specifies CASSLTGLNEQFF.

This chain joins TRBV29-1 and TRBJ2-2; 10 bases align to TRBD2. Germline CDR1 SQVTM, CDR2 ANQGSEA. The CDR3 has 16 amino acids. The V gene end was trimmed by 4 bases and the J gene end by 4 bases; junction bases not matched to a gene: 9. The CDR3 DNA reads TGCAGCGTTGTTTTAGCGGGAGGCGCACCCACCGGGGAGCTGTTTTTT. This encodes CSVVLAGGAPTGELFF.

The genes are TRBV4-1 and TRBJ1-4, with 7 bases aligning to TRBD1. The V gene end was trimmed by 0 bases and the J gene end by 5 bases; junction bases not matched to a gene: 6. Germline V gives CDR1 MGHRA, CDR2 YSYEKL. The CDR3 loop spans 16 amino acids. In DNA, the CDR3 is TGCGCCAGCAGCCAAGAAGCGACAGGGTCAAATGAAAAACTGTTTTTT. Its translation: CASSQEATGSNEKLFF.

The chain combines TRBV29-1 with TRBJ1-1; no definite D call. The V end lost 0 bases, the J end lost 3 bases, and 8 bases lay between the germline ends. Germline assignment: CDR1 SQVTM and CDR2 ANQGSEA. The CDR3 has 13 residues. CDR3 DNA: TGCAGCGTTGAAGAGCCAAGGGACACTGAAGCTTTCTTT. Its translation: CSVEEPRDTEAFF.

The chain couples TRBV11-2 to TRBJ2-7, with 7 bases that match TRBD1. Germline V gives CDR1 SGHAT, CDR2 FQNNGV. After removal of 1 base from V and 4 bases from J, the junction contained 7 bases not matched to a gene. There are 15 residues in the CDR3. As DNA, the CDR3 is TGTGCCAGCAGCTTAGGGTTATCGACAGGGTACGAGCAGTACTTC. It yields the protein CASSLGLSTGYEQYF.

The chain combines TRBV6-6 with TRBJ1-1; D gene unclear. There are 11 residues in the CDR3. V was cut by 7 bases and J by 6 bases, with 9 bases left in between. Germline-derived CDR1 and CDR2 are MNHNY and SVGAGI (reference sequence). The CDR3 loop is CASKSTSEAFF. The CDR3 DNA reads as TGTGCCAGCAAGAGTACTTCTGAAGCTTTCTTT.

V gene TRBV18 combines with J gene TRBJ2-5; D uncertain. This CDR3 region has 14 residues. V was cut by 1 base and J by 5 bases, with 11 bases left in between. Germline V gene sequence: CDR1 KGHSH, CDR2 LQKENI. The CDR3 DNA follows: TGTGCCAGCTCACCACTCGAGGTTGTTGAGACCCAGTACTTC. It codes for CASSPLEVVETQYF.

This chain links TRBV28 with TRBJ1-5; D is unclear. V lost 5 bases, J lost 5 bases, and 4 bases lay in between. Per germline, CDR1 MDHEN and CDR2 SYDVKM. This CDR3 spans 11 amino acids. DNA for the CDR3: TGTGCCAGCAGTCACGATCAGCCCCAGCATTTT. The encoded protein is CASSHDQPQHF.